Following are 29 T cell receptor beta chains from one sample sequenced in a study of blood T cell repertoires in COVID-19. Profiled with immunoSEQ multiplex PCR; TCRdb holds only in-frame clones, not every one. The repertoire consists of some 260,000 clones, with just over 85% occurring once and the leading ten covering more than 1.2%. Source material: peripheral blood. These receptor sequences come from a man older than 75 with acute or convalescent COVID-19.

The chain joins TRBV7-8 to TRBJ2-1; possibly TRBD2 for D (6 bases). Germline values: CDR1 SGHVS, CDR2 FQNEAQ. The CDR3 length is 15 residues. Trimming pared 5 bases from V and 6 bases from J, leaving 17 bases between. Here the CDR3 reads CASSDLAGRLNEQFF. The CDR3 nucleotides read TGTGCCAGCAGCGACTTGGCGGGGCGCCTCAATGAGCAGTTCTTC.

In this sample, this clone turned up once. The chain couples TRBV12-3 or TRBV12-4 to TRBJ2-5, with D maybe TRBD1 (5 bases). V was cut by 5 bases and J by 2 bases, with 9 bases left in between. The CDR3 extends over 13 amino acids. The CDR3 region is CASSPGYQETQYF. The CDR3 DNA is TGTGCCAGCAGTCCAGGGTATCAAGAGACCCAGTACTTC.

V and J are TRBV29-1 and TRBJ1-2; a possible D gene is TRBD1 (6 bases). V shed 5 bases and J shed 3 bases, with 10 bases lying between them. From germline, CDR1 is SQVTM and CDR2 ANQGSEA. This CDR3 has 12 residues. The CDR3 loop is CSVNGGDYGYTF. DNA for the CDR3: TGCAGCGTTAATGGGGGCGACTATGGCTACACCTTC.

This chain uses TRBV4-3 with TRBJ2-1; possibly TRBD1 for D (6 bases). This CDR3 comprises 15 residues. V lost 0 bases, J lost 8 bases, and 14 bases lay in between. In germline, CDR1 is LGHNA, CDR2 YSLEER. This CDR3 is CASSQESGEFDEQFF. CDR3 DNA: TGCGCCAGCAGCCAAGAATCAGGGGAGTTCGATGAGCAGTTCTTC.

The sample holds one count of this clone. The chain carries TRBV5-1 and TRBJ2-1; 8 bases match TRBD2. Trimming removed 1 base from V and 6 bases from J; junction bases left unmatched: 3. CDR1 and CDR2 (germline): SGHRS, YFSETQ. The CDR3 is 14 residues long. CDR3 coding DNA: TGCGCCAGCAGCTTGCGGGGGGGCAGCAATGAGCAGTTCTTC. It is translated as CASSLRGGSNEQFF.

This clone appeared a single time. The chain uses TRBV7-2 and TRBJ2-5; possibly TRBD2 for D (5 bases). Trimming pared 9 bases from V and 2 bases from J, leaving 13 bases between. This CDR3 contains 13 residues. Per the germline V gene, CDR1 is SGHTA and CDR2 is FQGNSA. CDR3 sequence (DNA): TGTGCCAGTGCCCTGAGGGCTCAAGAGACCCAGTACTTC. Amino acids: CASALRAQETQYF.

This clone occurred a few times. The chain links TRBV19 to TRBJ1-5; 12 positions match TRBD1. The CDR3 covers 19 residues. CDR1 and CDR2 (germline): LNHDA, SQIVND (reference sequence). Trimming removed 5 bases from V and 1 base from J; junction bases left unmatched: 12. The CDR3 coding sequence is TGTGCCAGTAGTCCAAGGGGACAGGGGGCAGTGGGAAGCAATCAGCCCCAGCATTTT. Translation gives CASSPRGQGAVGSNQPQHF.

The chain joins TRBV10-3 to TRBJ2-7; 7 bases line up with TRBD1. Germline loops: CDR1 ENHRY, CDR2 SYGVKD. CDR3 length: 15 amino acids. The V gene end was trimmed by 3 bases and the J gene end by 0 bases; junction bases not matched to a gene: 5. The CDR3 loop reads CAISDPGQSSYEQYF. The CDR3 region has the DNA TGTGCCATCAGTGACCCGGGACAGAGCTCCTACGAGCAGTACTTC.

The CDR3 DNA reads TGCGCCAGCAGCTCGGGAGCGCCCTACAATGAGCAGTTCTTC. Translation: CASSSGAPYNEQFF. The chain recombines TRBV5-1 with TRBJ2-1; D is possibly TRBD2 (6 bases). From germline, CDR1 is SGHRS and CDR2 YFSETQ. The CDR3 length is 14 residues. With 3 bases removed from V and 2 bases from J, the gap between germline ends came to 9 bases.

The V gene is TRBV6-5, the J gene TRBJ1-5; possible D gene TRBD1, 5 bases. The CDR3 loop spans 14 amino acids. Trimming left V 4 bases short and J 4 bases short, with 11 bases between. Germline assignment: CDR1 MNHEY and CDR2 SVGAGI. CDR3 sequence (DNA): TGTGCCAGCAGTTCCGGACACAAAAATCAGCCCCAGCATTTT. As protein: CASSSGHKNQPQHF.

This chain links TRBV5-1 with TRBJ2-7, with TRBD2 matching 15 bases. V gave up 3 bases and J gave up 6 bases; unmatched junction bases: 10. Per the germline V gene, CDR1 is SGHRS and CDR2 is YFSETQ. The CDR3 is 17 residues long. CDR3 region: CASSSTGLAGGKGEQYF. CDR3 nucleotide sequence: TGCGCCAGCAGCTCCACGGGACTAGCGGGGGGAAAGGGCGAGCAGTACTTC.

The chain couples TRBV5-1 to TRBJ2-7, with 7 bases identical to TRBD1. The CDR3 contains 13 residues. The junction had 6 bases not matched to a gene; V was cut back by 4 bases and J by 5 bases. Germline values: CDR1 SGHRS, CDR2 YFSETQ. In nucleotides, the CDR3 is TGCGCCAGCAGCCTGGGACAGTCTGACGAGCAGTACTTC. Protein: CASSLGQSDEQYF.

The rearrangement links TRBV29-1 to TRBJ2-5; D remains unclear. Trimming cost V 4 bases and J 7 bases, with 16 bases left between them. Germline-derived CDR1 and CDR2 are SQVTM and ANQGSEA. CDR3 length equals 13 residues. CDR3: CSVVVENLWTQYF. In nucleotides, the CDR3 is TGCAGCGTTGTGGTGGAGAACCTGTGGACCCAGTACTTC.

The CDR3: CASTMTATNYGYTF. CDR3 DNA: TGTGCCAGTACCATGACAGCGACTAACTATGGCTACACCTTC. This chain joins TRBV19 and TRBJ1-2, with D maybe TRBD1 (5 bases). The CDR3 is 14 residues long. Trimming shortened V by 7 bases and J by 0 bases, and 12 bases separated the two germline ends. Looked up from germline, CDR1 is LNHDA and CDR2 is SQIVND (reference sequence).

This rearrangement joins TRBV9 to TRBJ1-2, with unresolved D. The CDR3 is made up of 13 amino acids. Germline V gene lookup returns CDR1 SGDLS and CDR2 YYNGEE. Trimming left V 4 bases short and J 3 bases short, with 10 bases between. The CDR3: CASSPRGDYGYTF. The CDR3 bases are TGTGCCAGCAGCCCCCGGGGAGACTATGGCTACACCTTC.

The chain recombines TRBV4-3 with TRBJ2-2, with D unclear. Looked up from germline, CDR1 is LGHNA and CDR2 is YSLEER. This CDR3 is 15 amino acids long. V was clipped by 4 bases and J by 2 bases, with 11 bases between them. The CDR3, as DNA: TGCGCCAGCAGCCTTTCGATGGCCAACACCGGGGAGCTGTTTTTT. Its protein is CASSLSMANTGELFF.

The CDR3 spells CASSQERIAGGGVVETQYF. For the CDR3, the DNA is TGTGCCAGCAGCCAAGAGAGAATAGCGGGGGGCGGAGTAGTTGAGACCCAGTACTTC. The chain carries TRBV4-2 and TRBJ2-5; 10 nucleotides match TRBD2. Losses at the gene ends were 0 bases for V and 5 bases for J; bases not matched to a gene: 15. From germline, CDR1 is LGHNA and CDR2 YNFKEQ. The CDR3 is 19 residues long.

The chain carries TRBV6-1 and TRBJ1-4, with no clear D. Trimming left V 2 bases short and J 7 bases short, with 8 bases between. The CDR3 extends over 13 amino acids. The germline V gene has CDR1 MNHNS and CDR2 SASEGT. The CDR3 sequence: CASSESGIEKLFF. The DNA for the CDR3 is TGTGCCAGCAGTGAATCGGGAATTGAAAAACTGTTTTTT.

The chain employs TRBV7-8 and TRBJ2-1, with 10 bases fitting TRBD2. The CDR3 is 21 amino acids. CDR1 SGHVS and CDR2 FQNEAQ come from the germline V gene. After removal of 2 bases from V and 2 bases from J, the junction contained 18 bases not matched to a gene. CDR3 residues: CASSLRQSRASGSLTYNEQFF. In DNA form, the CDR3 reads TGTGCCAGCAGCTTACGTCAAAGCCGGGCTAGCGGGAGCCTTACCTACAATGAGCAGTTCTTC.

This chain connects TRBV5-6 to TRBJ2-6, with D tentatively TRBD1 (5 bases). V was pared by 9 bases and J by 4 bases, with 11 bases between. This CDR3 spans 13 amino acids. The germline gives CDR1 SGHDT, CDR2 YYEEEE. CDR3 sequence (DNA): TGTGCCACCTTAGGGGCGGGGGCCAACGTCCTGACTTTC. As protein: CATLGAGANVLTF.

The V and J genes are TRBV6-1 and TRBJ2-7, with TRBD1 matching 7 bases. CDR1 and CDR2 from the germline V gene are MNHNS and SASEGT. The CDR3 has 15 amino acids. J gave up 2 bases and V 3 bases, and 7 bases lay outside the gene matches. CDR3: CASSDQTGSPYEQYF. In DNA, the CDR3 is TGTGCCAGCAGTGACCAGACAGGGAGTCCCTACGAGCAGTACTTC.

This sequence joins TRBV6-5 and TRBJ2-3; unclear D gene. The CDR3 totals 15 residues. Germline V lookup: CDR1 MNHEY, CDR2 SVGAGI. Trimming shortened V by 5 bases and J by 1 base, and 13 bases separated the two germline ends. For the CDR3, the DNA is TGTGCCAGCAGTCCCGAGCGAGCTGGCACAGATACGCAGTATTTT. Translating gives CASSPERAGTDTQYF.

The chain employs TRBV5-5 and TRBJ1-1; D is uncertain. Germline V gene sequence: CDR1 SGHKS, CDR2 YYEKEE (reference sequence). The CDR3 extends over 13 amino acids. V dropped 2 bases and J dropped 3 bases, with 8 bases sitting between them. The CDR3 DNA is TGTGCCAGCAGCTTCCATGAGGACACTGAAGCTTTCTTT. Amino acid sequence: CASSFHEDTEAFF.

This sequence joins TRBV14 and TRBJ1-2; 7 positions agree with TRBD1. CDR1 is SGHDN, CDR2 FVKESK, per germline. This CDR3 is built from 15 residues. With V trimmed by 4 bases and J by 4 bases, 9 bases remained unmatched. CDR3 DNA: TGTGCCAGCAGCCCGGCAGGGGGTGACAGCTATGGCTACACCTTC. Its protein product is CASSPAGGDSYGYTF.

J is TRBJ2-1 and V is TRBV19, with 11 bases identical to TRBD2. The CDR3 consists of 15 residues. Germline V gene lookup returns CDR1 LNHDA and CDR2 SQIVND (reference sequence). V lost 1 base and J lost 13; bases outside the gene matches: 9. The DNA for the CDR3 is TGTGCCAGTAGTATAGTTATAGCGGGAGGGTCCAGTCAGTTCTTC. Its translation: CASSIVIAGGSSQFF.

The chain combines TRBV7-2 with TRBJ2-1; TRBD2 might be the D (6 bases). The germline CDR1 and CDR2 sequences are SGHTA and FQGNSA. The V end lost 4 bases, the J end lost 1 base, and 11 bases lay between the germline ends. The CDR3 has 15 amino acids. For the CDR3, the DNA is TGTGCCAGCAGCTATAGCGGAGCTTCCTACAATGAGCAGTTCTTC. It specifies CASSYSGASYNEQFF.

This clone has a single count. The rearrangement links TRBV9 to TRBJ1-3; no clear D. Per the germline V gene, CDR1 is SGDLS and CDR2 is YYNGEE. The CDR3 totals 17 residues. The ends were cut back, 0 bases at V and 0 bases at J, with 13 bases in the middle. The CDR3 here is CASSVVPETLSGNTIYF. As DNA, the CDR3 is TGTGCCAGCAGCGTAGTCCCCGAGACTCTCTCTGGAAACACCATATATTTT.

This clone was observed once. The V gene is TRBV29-1, the J gene TRBJ2-7; a weak D match, TRBD1 (6 bases). Germline assignment: CDR1 SQVTM and CDR2 ANQGSEA. V gave up 7 bases and J gave up 0 bases, with 13 bases separating them. The CDR3 has 13 residues. Here the CDR3 reads CSALQGTSYEQYF. DNA of the CDR3: TGCAGCGCTTTACAGGGTACCTCCTACGAGCAGTACTTC.

V and J are TRBV4-3 and TRBJ1-2; tentatively, D is TRBD1 (6 bases). This CDR3 has 14 residues. Trimming left V 3 bases short and J 6 bases short, with 14 bases between. Germline CDR1 LGHNA, CDR2 YSLEER. For the CDR3, the DNA is TGCGCCAGCAGCCAGGGGGCTATAAGGGATGGCTACACCTTC. This translates into CASSQGAIRDGYTF.